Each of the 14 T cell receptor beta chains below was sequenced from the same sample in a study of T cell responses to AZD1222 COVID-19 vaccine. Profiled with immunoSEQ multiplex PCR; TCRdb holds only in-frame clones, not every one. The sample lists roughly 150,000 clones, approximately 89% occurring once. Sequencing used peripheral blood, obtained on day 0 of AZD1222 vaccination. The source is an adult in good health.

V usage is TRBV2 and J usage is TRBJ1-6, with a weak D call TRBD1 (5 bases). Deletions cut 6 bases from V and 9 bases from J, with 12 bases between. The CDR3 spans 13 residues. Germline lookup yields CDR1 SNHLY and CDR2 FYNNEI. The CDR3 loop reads CASRQGWTSPLHF. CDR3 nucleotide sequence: TGTGCCAGCAGGCAGGGTTGGACTTCACCCCTCCACTTT.

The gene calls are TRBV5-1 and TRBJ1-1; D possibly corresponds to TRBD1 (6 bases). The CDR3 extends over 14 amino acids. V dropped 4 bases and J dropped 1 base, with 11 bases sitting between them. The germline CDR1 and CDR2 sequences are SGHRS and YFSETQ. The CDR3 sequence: CASSGEGENTEAFF. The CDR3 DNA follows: TGCGCCAGCAGCGGTGAGGGGGAGAACACTGAAGCTTTCTTT.

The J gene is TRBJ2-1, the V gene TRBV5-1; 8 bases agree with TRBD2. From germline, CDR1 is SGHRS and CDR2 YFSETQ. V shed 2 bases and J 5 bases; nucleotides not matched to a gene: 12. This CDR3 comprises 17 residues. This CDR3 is CASSLRPLGGDNNEQFF. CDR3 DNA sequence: TGCGCCAGCAGCTTAAGGCCCCTCGGGGGGGACAACAATGAGCAGTTCTTC.

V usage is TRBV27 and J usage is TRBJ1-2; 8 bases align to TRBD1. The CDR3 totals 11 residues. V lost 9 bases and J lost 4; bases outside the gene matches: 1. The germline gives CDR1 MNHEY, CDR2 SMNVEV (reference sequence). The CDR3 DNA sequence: TGTGCCAGTGGACAGGGCTATGGCTACACCTTC. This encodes CASGQGYGYTF.

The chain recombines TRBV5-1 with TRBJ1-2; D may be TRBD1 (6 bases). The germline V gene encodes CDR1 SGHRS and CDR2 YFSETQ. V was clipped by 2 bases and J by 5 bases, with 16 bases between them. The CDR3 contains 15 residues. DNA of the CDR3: TGCGCCAGCAGCTTTGCGGCGGGGGCAGATTATGGCTACACCTTC. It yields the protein CASSFAAGADYGYTF.

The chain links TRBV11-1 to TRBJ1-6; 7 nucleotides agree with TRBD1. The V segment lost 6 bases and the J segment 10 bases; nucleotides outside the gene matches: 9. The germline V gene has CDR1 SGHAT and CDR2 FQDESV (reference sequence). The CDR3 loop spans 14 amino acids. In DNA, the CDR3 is TGTGCCAGCAGAAGCAGACAGGGATCCTCACCCCTCCACTTT. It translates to CASRSRQGSSPLHF.

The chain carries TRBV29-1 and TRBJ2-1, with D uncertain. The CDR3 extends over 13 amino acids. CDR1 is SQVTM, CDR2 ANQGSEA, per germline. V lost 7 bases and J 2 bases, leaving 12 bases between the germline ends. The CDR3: CSARRQAYNEQFF. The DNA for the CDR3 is TGCAGCGCCAGACGGCAGGCCTACAATGAGCAGTTCTTC.

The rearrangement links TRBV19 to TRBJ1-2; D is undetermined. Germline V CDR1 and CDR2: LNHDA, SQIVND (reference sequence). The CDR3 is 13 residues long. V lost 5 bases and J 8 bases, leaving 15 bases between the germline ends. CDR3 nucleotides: TGTGCCAGTAGTCTTCAAGCAGGCGCCGGCTACACCTTC. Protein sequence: CASSLQAGAGYTF. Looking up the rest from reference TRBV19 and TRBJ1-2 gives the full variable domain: DGGITQSPKYLFRKEGQNVTLSCEQNLNHDAMYWYRQDPGQGLRLIYYSQIVNDFQKGDIAEGYSVSREKKESFPLTVTSAQKNPTAFYLCASSLQAGAGYTFGSGTRLTVV.

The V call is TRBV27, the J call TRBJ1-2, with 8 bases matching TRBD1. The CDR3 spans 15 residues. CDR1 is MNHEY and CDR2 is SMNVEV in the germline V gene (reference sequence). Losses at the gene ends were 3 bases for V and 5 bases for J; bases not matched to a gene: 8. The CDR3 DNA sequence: TGTGCCAGCAGTTTTGCAGGGGGCCCTCAGTATGGCTACACCTTC. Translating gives CASSFAGGPQYGYTF.

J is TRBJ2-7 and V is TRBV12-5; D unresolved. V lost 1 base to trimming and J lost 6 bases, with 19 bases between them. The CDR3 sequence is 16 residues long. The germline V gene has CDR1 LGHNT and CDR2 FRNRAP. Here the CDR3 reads CASGLATGSPWGEQYF. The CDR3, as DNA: TGTGCTAGTGGTTTGGCCACGGGCTCCCCCTGGGGCGAGCAGTACTTC.

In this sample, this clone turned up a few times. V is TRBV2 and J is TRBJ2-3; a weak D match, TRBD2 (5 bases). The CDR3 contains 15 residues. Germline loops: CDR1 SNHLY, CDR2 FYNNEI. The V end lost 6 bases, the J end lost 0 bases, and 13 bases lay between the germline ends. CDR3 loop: CASSVLGLSTDTQYF. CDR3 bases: TGTGCCAGCAGCGTACTAGGCCTTAGCACAGATACGCAGTATTTT.

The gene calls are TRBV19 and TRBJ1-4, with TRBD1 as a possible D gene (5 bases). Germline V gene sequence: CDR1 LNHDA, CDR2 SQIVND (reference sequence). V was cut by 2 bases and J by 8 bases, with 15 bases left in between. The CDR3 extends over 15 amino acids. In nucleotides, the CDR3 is TGTGCCAGTAGTATAAGAGGCAGGGCCGAAGAAAAACTGTTTTTT. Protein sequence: CASSIRGRAEEKLFF.

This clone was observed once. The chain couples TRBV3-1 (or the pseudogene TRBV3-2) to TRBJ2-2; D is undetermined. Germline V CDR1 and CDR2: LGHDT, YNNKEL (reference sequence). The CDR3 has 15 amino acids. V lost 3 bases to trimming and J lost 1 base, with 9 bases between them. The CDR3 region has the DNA TGTGCCAGCAGCCATCACCGGAGGAACACCGGGGAGCTGTTTTTT. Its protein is CASSHHRRNTGELFF.

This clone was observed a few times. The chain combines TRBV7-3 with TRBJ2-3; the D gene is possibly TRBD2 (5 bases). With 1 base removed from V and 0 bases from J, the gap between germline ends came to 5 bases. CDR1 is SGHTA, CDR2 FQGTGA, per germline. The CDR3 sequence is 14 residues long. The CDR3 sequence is CASSLSGSTDTQYF. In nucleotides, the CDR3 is TGTGCCAGCAGCTTAAGCGGGAGCACAGATACGCAGTATTTT.